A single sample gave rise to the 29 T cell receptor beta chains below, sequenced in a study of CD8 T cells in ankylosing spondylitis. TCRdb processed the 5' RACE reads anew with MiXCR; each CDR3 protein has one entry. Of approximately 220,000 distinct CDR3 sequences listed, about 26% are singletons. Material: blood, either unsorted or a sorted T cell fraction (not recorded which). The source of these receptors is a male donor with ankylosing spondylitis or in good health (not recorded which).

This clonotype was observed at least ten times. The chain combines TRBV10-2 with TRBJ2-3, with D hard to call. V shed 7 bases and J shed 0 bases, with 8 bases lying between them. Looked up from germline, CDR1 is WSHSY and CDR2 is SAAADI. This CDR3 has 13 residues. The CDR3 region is CASITPSTDTQYF. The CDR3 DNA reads TGCGCCAGCATCACCCCTAGCACAGATACGCAGTATTTT.

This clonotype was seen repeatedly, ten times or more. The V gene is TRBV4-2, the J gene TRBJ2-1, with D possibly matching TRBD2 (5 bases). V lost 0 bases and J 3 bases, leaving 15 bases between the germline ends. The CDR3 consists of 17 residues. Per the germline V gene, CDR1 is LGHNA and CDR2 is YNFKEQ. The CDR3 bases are TGTGCCAGCAGCCAAGATCCCCGGGCTAGCCACTACAATGAGCAGTTCTTC. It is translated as CASSQDPRASHYNEQFF.

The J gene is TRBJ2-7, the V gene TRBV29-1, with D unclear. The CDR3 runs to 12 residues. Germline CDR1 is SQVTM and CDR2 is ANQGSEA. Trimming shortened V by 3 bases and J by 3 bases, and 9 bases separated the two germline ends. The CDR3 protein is CSVDTKDYEQYF. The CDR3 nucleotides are TGCAGCGTTGATACCAAGGACTACGAGCAGTACTTC.

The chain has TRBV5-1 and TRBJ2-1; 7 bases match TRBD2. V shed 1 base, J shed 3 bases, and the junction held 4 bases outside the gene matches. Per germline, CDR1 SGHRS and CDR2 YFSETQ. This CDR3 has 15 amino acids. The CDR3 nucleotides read TGCGCCAGCAGCTTGCAAACTAGCGACTACAATGAGCAGTTCTTC. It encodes CASSLQTSDYNEQFF.

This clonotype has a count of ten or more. The CDR3 is CASSRGHYEQYF. Here the CDR3 DNA reads TGTGCCAGCAGTAGGGGTCACTACGAGCAGTACTTC. The chain recombines TRBV28 with TRBJ2-7; TRBD1 is a possible D gene (5 bases). The CDR3 has 12 amino acids. Per the germline V gene, CDR1 is MDHEN and CDR2 is SYDVKM. V dropped 5 bases and J dropped 3 bases, with 8 bases sitting between them.

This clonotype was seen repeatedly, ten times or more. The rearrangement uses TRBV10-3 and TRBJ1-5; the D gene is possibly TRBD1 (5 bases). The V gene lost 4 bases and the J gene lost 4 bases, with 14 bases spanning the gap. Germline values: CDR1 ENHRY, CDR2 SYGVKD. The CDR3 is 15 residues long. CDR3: CAISASGAGNQPQHF. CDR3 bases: TGTGCCATCAGTGCTTCTGGGGCCGGGAATCAGCCCCAGCATTTT.

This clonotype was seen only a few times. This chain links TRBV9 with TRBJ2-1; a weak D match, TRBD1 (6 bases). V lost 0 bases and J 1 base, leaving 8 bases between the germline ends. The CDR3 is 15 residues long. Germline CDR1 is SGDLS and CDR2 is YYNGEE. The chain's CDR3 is CASSVATGSYNEQFF. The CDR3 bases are TGTGCCAGCAGCGTAGCTACAGGGTCCTACAATGAGCAGTTCTTC.

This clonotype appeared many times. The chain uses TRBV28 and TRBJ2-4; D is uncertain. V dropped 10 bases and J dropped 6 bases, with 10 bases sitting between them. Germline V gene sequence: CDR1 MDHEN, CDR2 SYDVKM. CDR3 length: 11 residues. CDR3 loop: CATSTGNIQYF. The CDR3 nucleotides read TGTGCCACCTCGACGGGAAACATTCAGTACTTC. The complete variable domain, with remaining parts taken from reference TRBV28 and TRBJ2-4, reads DVKVTQSSRYLVKRTGEKVFLECVQDMDHENMFWYRQDPGLGLRLIYFSYDVKMKEKGDIPEGYSVSREKKERFSLILESASTNQTSMYLCATSTGNIQYFGAGTRLSVL.

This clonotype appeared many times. The CDR3 loop reads CSVEVVQGDNEQFF. In nucleotides, the CDR3 is TGCAGCGTTGAAGTTGTACAGGGTGACAATGAGCAGTTCTTC. This sequence joins TRBV29-1 and TRBJ2-1; tentatively, D is TRBD1 (6 bases). Germline assignment: CDR1 SQVTM and CDR2 ANQGSEA. V lost 1 base, J lost 5 bases, and 12 bases lay in between. The CDR3 has 14 amino acids.

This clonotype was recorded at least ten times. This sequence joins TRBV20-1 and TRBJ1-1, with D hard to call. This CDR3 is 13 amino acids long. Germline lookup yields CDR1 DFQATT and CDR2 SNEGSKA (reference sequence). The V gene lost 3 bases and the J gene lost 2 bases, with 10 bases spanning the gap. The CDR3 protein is CSASNNKNTEAFF. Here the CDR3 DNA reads TGCAGTGCTAGTAACAACAAAAACACTGAAGCTTTCTTT.

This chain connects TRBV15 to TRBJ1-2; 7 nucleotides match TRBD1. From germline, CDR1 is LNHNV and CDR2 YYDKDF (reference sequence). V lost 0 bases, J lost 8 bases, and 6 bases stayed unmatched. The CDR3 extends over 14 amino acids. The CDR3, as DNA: TGTGCCACCAGCAGAGATCAGCAGGGGGGGGGCTACACCTTC. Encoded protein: CATSRDQQGGGYTF.

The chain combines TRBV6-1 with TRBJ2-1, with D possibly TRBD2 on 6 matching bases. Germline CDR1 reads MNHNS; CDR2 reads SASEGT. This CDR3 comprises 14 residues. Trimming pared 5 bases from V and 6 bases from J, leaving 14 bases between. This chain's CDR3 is CASSPELAGNEQFF. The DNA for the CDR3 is TGTGCCAGCAGTCCAGAACTAGCCGGCAATGAGCAGTTCTTC.

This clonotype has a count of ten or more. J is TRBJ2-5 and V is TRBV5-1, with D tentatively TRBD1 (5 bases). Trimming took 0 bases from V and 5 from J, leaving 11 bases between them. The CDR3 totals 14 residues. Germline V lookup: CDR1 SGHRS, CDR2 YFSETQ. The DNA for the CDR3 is TGCGCCAGCAGCTTGGACGGAAAGGGGGAGACCCAGTACTTC. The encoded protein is CASSLDGKGETQYF. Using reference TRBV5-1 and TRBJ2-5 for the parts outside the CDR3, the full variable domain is KAGVTQTPRYLIKTRGQQVTLSCSPISGHRSVSWYQQTPGQGLQFLFEYFSETQRNKGNFPGRFSGRQFSNSRSEMNVSTLELGDSALYLCASSLDGKGETQYFGPGTRLLVL.

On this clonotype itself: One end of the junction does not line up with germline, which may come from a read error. The CDR3 coding sequence is TGCGCCAGCACCACGATCGGGAGGTTTGTGGATGAGCAGTTCTTC. Translation gives CASTTIGRFVDEQFF. V usage is TRBV25-1 and J usage is TRBJ2-1; TRBD2 agrees at 7 bases. In germline, CDR1 is MGHDK, CDR2 SYGVNS. The length of the CDR3 is 15 residues.

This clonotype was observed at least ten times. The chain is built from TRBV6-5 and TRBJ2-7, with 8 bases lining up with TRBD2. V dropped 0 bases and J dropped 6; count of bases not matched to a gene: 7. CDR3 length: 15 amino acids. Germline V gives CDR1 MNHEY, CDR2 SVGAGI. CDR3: CASSYSRTSTFEQYF. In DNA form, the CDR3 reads TGTGCCAGCAGTTACTCCCGGACTAGCACTTTCGAGCAGTACTTC.

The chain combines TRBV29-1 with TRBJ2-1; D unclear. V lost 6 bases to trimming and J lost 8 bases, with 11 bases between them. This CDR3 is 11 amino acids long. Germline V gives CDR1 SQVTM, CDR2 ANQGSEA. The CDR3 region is CSVPSLDEQFF. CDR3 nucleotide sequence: TGCAGCGTACCTAGTCTCGATGAGCAGTTCTTC.

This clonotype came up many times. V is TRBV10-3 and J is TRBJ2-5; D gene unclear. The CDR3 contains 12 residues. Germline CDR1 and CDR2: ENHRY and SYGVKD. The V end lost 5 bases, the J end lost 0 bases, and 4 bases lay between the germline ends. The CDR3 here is CAISPYQETQYF. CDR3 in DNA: TGTGCCATCAGTCCGTACCAAGAGACCCAGTACTTC.

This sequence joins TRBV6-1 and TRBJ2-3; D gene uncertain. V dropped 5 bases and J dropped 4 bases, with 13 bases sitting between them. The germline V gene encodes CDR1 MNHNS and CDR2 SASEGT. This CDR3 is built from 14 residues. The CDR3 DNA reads TGTGCCAGCAGTCGACGGGTAGTCGCAGATACGCAGTATTTT. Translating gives CASSRRVVADTQYF.

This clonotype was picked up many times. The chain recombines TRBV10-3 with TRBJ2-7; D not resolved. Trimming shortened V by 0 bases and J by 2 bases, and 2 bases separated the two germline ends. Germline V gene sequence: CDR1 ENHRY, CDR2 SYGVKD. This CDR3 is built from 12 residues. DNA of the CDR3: TGTGCCATCAGTGAGTCTGCCTACGAGCAGTACTTC. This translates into CAISESAYEQYF.

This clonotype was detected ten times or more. The CDR3 protein is CASTSASGEQYF. In DNA form, the CDR3 reads TGCGCCAGCACTTCCGCTTCGGGCGAGCAGTACTTC. The chain combines TRBV10-2 with TRBJ2-7; unclear D gene. V shed 7 bases and J shed 6 bases, with 13 bases lying between them. Germline CDR1 reads WSHSY; CDR2 reads SAAADI. This CDR3 comprises 12 residues.

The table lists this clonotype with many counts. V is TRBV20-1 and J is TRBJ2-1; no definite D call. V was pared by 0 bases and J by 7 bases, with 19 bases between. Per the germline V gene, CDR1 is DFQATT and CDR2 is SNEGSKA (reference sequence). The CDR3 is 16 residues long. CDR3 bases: TGCAGTGCTAGAGATCATGGCGGAGATCTGTGGAATGAGCAGTTCTTC. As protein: CSARDHGGDLWNEQFF.

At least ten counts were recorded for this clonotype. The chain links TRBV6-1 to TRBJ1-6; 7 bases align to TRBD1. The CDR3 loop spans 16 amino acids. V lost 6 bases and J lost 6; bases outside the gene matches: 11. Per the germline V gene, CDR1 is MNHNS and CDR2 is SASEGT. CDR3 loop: CASSRGTGQRNSPLHF. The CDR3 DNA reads TGTGCCAGCAGCCGCGGGACGGGACAGCGTAATTCACCCCTCCACTTT.

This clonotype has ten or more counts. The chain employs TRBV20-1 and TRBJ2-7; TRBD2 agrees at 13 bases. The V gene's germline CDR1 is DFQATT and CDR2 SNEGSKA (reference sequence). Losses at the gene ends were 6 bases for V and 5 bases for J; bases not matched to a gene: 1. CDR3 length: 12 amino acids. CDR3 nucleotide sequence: TGCAGTGCCGGGACTAGCGGGGACGAGCAGTACTTC. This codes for CSAGTSGDEQYF.

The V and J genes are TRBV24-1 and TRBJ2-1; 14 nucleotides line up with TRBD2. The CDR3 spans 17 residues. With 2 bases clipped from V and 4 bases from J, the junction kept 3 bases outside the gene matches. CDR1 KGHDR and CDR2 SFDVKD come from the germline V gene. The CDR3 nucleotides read TGTGCCACCAGTGATTCCGGGACTAGCGGGGGTTACAATGAGCAGTTCTTC. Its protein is CATSDSGTSGGYNEQFF.

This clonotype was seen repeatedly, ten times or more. The CDR3 is CASSFVLVAADNEQFF. The DNA for the CDR3 is TGTGCCAGCAGCTTTGTTTTGGTAGCGGCGGACAATGAGCAGTTCTTC. The chain couples TRBV7-8 to TRBJ2-1, with D perhaps TRBD2 (6 bases). Deletions cut 3 bases from V and 5 bases from J, with 17 bases between. Germline V CDR1 and CDR2: SGHVS, FQNEAQ. The CDR3 length is 16 residues.

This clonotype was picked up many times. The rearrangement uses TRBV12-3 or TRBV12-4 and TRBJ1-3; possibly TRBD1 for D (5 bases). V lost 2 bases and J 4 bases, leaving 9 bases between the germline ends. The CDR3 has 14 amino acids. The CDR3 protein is CASSLRTNGNTIYF. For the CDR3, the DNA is TGTGCCAGCAGTTTAAGGACAAACGGAAACACCATATATTTT.

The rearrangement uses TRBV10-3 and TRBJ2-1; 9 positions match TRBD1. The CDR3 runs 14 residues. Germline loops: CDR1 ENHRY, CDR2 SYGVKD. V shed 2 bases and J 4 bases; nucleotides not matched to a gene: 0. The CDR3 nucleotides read TGTGCCATCAGTGAGGGACAGGGGTACAATGAGCAGTTCTTC. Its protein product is CAISEGQGYNEQFF.

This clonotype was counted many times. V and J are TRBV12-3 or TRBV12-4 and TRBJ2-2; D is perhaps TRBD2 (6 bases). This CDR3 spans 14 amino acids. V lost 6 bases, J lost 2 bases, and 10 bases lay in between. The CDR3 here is CASRSSANTGELFF. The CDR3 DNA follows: TGTGCCAGCAGATCTAGCGCAAACACCGGGGAGCTGTTTTTT.

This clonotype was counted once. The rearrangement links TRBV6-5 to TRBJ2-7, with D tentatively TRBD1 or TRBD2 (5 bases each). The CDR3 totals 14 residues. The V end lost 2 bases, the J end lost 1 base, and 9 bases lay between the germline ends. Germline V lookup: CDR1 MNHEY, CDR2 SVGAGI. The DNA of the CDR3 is TGTGCCAGCAGTTACGGGACGGAATCCTACGAGCAGTACTTC. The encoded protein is CASSYGTESYEQYF.